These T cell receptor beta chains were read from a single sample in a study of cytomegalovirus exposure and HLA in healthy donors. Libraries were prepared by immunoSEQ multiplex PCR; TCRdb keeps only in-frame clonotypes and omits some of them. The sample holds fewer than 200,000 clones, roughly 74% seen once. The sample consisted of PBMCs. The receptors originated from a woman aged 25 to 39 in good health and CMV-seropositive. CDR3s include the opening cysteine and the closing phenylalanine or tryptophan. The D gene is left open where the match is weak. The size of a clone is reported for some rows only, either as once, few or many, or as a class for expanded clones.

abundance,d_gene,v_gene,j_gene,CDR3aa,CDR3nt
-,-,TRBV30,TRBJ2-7,CAWSVRYEQYF,TGTGCCTGGAGTGTGCGTTACGAGCAGTACTTC
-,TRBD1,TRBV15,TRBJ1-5,CATSSHTTPGGQPQHF,TGTGCCACCAGCAGTCACACTACACCAGGGGGTCAGCCCCAGCATTTT
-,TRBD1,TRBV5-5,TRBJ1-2,CASSLGGQGDYGYTF,TGTGCCAGCAGCTTGGGGGGACAGGGCGACTATGGCTACACCTTC
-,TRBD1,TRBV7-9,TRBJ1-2,CASSLGQGYGYTF,TGTGCCAGCAGCTTAGGACAGGGTTACGGCTACACCTTC
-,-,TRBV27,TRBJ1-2,CASSLRRQGIYGYTF,TGTGCCAGCAGTTTACGAAGGCAGGGGATCTATGGCTACACCTTC
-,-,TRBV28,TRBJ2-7,CASRPDSSYEQYF,TGTGCCAGCAGACCGGACAGCTCCTACGAGCAGTACTTC
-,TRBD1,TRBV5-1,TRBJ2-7,CASSLDGTGGHEQYF,TGCGCCAGCAGCTTGGACGGGACAGGTGGACACGAGCAGTACTTC
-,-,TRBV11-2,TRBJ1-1,CASSPMTNSPAFF,TGTGCCAGCAGCCCAATGACTAATTCCCCAGCTTTCTTT
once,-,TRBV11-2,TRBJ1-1,CASSSFPRAAEAFF,TGTGCCAGCAGCTCCTTCCCCCGAGCCGCTGAAGCTTTCTTT
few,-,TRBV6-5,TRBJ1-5,CASSYSNRGNQPQHF,TGTGCCAGCAGTTACTCGAATCGAGGCAATCAGCCCCAGCATTTT